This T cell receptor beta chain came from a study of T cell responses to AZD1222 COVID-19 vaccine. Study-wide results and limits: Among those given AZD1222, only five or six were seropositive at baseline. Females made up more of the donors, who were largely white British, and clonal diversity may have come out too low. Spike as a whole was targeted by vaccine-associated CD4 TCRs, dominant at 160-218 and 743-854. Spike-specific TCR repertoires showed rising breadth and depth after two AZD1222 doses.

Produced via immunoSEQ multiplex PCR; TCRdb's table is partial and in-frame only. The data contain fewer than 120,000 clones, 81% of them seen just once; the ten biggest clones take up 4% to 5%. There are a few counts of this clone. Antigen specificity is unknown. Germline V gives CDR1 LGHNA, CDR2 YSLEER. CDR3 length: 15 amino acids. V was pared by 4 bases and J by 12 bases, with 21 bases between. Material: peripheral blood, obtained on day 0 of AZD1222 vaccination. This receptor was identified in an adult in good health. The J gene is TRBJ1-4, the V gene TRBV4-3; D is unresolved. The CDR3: CASSPRPSSPSQLFF. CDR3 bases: TGCGCCAGCAGCCCCCGTCCGAGCTCTCCCTCGCAACTGTTTTTT.